Listed below are T cell receptor beta chains from one sample, sequenced in a study of blood T cell repertoires in COVID-19. The protocol was immunoSEQ multiplex PCR, while the TCRdb copy is restricted to in-frame clones and leaves out a portion. The table records about 410,000 clones, 90% of them present only once. The sequencing input was PBMCs or T cells enriched from blood (not recorded which). Every receptor here comes from a man between 18 and 29 years old who had recovered from COVID-19. CDR3s include the opening cysteine and the closing phenylalanine or tryptophan. The order of the fields is D gene, V gene, clone size, J gene, CDR3 protein, CDR3 DNA. The D gene is left open where the match is weak. Only part of the rows carry a size: once, few, many, or a class if the clone is expanded.

d_call: TRBD1
v_call: TRBV28
clone_size: .
j_call: TRBJ1-2
cdr3_aa: CASRTSGTGVDGYTF
cdr3_nt: TGTGCCAGCAGAACTTCCGGGACAGGGGTCGATGGCTACACCTTC

d_call: TRBD2
v_call: TRBV5-1
clone_size: .
j_call: TRBJ2-3
cdr3_aa: CASSLGTSPTDTQYF
cdr3_nt: TGCGCCAGCAGCTTGGGGACTAGCCCCACAGATACGCAGTATTTT

d_call: TRBD1
v_call: TRBV19
clone_size: .
j_call: TRBJ1-5
cdr3_aa: CASLGQQLNQPQHF
cdr3_nt: TGTGCCAGCTTGGGACAGCAGCTAAATCAGCCCCAGCATTTT

d_call: .
v_call: TRBV4-1
clone_size: .
j_call: TRBJ1-3
cdr3_aa: CASSHRMPGDTIYF
cdr3_nt: TGCGCCAGCAGCCACCGAATGCCCGGGGACACCATATATTTT

d_call: TRBD1
v_call: TRBV5-1
clone_size: .
j_call: TRBJ1-5
cdr3_aa: CASRDPGQPNQPQHF
cdr3_nt: TGCGCCAGCAGAGACCCGGGACAGCCGAATCAGCCCCAGCATTTT

d_call: .
v_call: TRBV7-9
clone_size: .
j_call: TRBJ2-7
cdr3_aa: CAITYSSSYEQYF
cdr3_nt: TGTGCCATCACTTACAGCAGTTCCTACGAGCAGTACTTC

d_call: .
v_call: TRBV18
clone_size: .
j_call: TRBJ1-6
cdr3_aa: CASSPPRQNSPLHF
cdr3_nt: TGTGCCAGCTCACCACCGCGACAGAATTCACCCCTCCACTTT

d_call: .
v_call: TRBV7-8
clone_size: once
j_call: TRBJ1-1
cdr3_aa: CASSHAGNTEAFF
cdr3_nt: TGTGCCAGCAGCCATGCAGGGAACACTGAAGCTTTCTTT

d_call: .
v_call: TRBV5-4
clone_size: .
j_call: TRBJ1-6
cdr3_aa: CASSLGGVYNSPLHF
cdr3_nt: TGTGCCAGCAGCTTGGGAGGCGTTTATAATTCACCCCTCCACTTT

d_call: .
v_call: TRBV6-5
clone_size: .
j_call: TRBJ1-6
cdr3_aa: CASGPINSPLHF
cdr3_nt: TGTGCCAGCGGGCCGATAAATTCACCCCTCCACTTT

d_call: TRBD1
v_call: TRBV28
clone_size: .
j_call: TRBJ2-7
cdr3_aa: CASSQGQVSYEQYF
cdr3_nt: TGTGCCAGCAGCCAAGGACAGGTGTCCTACGAGCAGTACTTC

d_call: TRBD1
v_call: TRBV6-5
clone_size: .
j_call: TRBJ1-1
cdr3_aa: CASSYRMDRGVFEAFF
cdr3_nt: TGTGCCAGCAGTTACCGGATGGACAGGGGGGTTTTTGAAGCTTTCTTT

d_call: TRBD1
v_call: TRBV3-1/TRBV3-2
clone_size: .
j_call: TRBJ1-1
cdr3_aa: CASSSGTGSREAFF
cdr3_nt: TGTGCCAGCAGCTCTGGGACAGGGTCTCGGGAAGCTTTCTTT

d_call: TRBD2
v_call: TRBV5-1
clone_size: .
j_call: TRBJ2-1
cdr3_aa: CASSWGRLAGDNEQFF
cdr3_nt: TGCGCCAGCAGCTGGGGCCGGCTAGCGGGGGACAATGAGCAGTTCTTC

d_call: .
v_call: TRBV2
clone_size: .
j_call: TRBJ2-4
cdr3_aa: CASSDLLQGAKNIQYF
cdr3_nt: TGTGCCAGCAGTGATCTACTGCAGGGTGCCAAAAACATTCAGTACTTC

d_call: TRBD1
v_call: TRBV10-1
clone_size: .
j_call: TRBJ2-3
cdr3_aa: CASSAGGDGDTQYF
cdr3_nt: TGCGCCAGCAGTGCAGGGGGCGATGGAGATACGCAGTATTTT

d_call: .
v_call: TRBV6-1
clone_size: once
j_call: TRBJ1-2
cdr3_aa: CASSERVGAGGYTF
cdr3_nt: TGTGCCAGCAGTGAAAGGGTGGGGGCCGGAGGCTACACCTTC

d_call: .
v_call: TRBV27
clone_size: .
j_call: TRBJ1-1
cdr3_aa: CASSLTMGGTEAFF
cdr3_nt: TGTGCCAGCAGTCTTACCATGGGGGGCACTGAAGCTTTCTTT

d_call: .
v_call: TRBV19
clone_size: .
j_call: TRBJ1-4
cdr3_aa: CASSPLRRVEKLFF
cdr3_nt: TGTGCCAGTAGTCCCCTCCGCAGGGTGGAAAAACTGTTTTTT

d_call: .
v_call: TRBV12-3/TRBV12-4
clone_size: .
j_call: TRBJ1-4
cdr3_aa: CASRDSLGEKLFF
cdr3_nt: TGTGCCAGCAGGGACAGTCTCGGTGAAAAACTGTTTTTT